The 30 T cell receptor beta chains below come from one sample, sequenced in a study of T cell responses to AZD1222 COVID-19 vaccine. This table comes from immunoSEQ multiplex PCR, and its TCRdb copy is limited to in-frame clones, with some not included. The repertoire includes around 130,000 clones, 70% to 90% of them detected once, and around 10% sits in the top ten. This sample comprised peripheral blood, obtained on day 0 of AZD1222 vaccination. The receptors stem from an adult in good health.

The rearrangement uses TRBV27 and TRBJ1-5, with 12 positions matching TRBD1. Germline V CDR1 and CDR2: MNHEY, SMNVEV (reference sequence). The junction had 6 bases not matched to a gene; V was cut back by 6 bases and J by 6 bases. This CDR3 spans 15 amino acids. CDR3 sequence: CASRSGTGGGQPQHF. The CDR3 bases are TGTGCCAGCAGGTCCGGGACAGGGGGCGGTCAGCCCCAGCATTTT.

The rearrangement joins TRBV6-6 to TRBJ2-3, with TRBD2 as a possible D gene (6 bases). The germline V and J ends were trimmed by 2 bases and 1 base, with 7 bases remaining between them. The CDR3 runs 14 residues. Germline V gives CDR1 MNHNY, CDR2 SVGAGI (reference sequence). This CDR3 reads CASSYGGGTDTQYF. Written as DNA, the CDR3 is TGTGCCAGCAGTTACGGAGGGGGCACAGATACGCAGTATTTT.

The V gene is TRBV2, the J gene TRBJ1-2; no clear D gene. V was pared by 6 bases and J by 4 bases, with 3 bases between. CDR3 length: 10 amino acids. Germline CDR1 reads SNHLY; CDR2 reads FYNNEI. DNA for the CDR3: TGTGCCAGCAGCAGCTATGGCTACACCTTC. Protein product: CASSSYGYTF.

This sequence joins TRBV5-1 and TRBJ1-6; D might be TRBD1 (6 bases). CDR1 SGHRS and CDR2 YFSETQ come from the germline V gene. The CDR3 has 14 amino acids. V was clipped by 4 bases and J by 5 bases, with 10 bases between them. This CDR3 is CASSRGTDNSPLHF. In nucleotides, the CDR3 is TGCGCCAGCAGCAGGGGGACCGATAATTCACCCCTCCACTTT.

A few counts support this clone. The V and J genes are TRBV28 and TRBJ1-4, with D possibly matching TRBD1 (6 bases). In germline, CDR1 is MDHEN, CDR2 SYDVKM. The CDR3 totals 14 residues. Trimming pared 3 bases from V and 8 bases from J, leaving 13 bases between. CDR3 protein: CASSLGGRGEKLFF. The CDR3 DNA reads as TGTGCCAGCAGTTTGGGTGGAAGGGGGGAAAAACTGTTTTTT.

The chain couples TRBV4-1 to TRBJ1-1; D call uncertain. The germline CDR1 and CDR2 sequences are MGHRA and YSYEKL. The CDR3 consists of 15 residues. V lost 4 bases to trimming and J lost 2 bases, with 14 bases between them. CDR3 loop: CASSPGGMINTEAFF. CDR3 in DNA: TGCGCCAGCAGCCCGGGTGGGATGATAAACACTGAAGCTTTCTTT.

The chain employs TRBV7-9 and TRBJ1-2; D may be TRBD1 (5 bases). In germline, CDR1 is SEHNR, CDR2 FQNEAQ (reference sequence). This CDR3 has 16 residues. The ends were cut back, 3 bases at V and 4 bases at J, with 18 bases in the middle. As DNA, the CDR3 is TGTGCCAGCAGCTTGGTAGCGGCAGGGTATGGCTATGGCTACACCTTC. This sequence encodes CASSLVAAGYGYGYTF.

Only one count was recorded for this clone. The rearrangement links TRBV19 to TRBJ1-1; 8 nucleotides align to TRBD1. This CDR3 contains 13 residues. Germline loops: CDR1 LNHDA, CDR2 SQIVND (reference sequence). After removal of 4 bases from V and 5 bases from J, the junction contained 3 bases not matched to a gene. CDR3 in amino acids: CASSTDRDTEAFF. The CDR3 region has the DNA TGTGCCAGTAGTACGGACAGGGATACTGAAGCTTTCTTT.

CDR3 nucleotide sequence: TGTGCCAGCAGCCCACAGGGGGCCGGGGAGCTGTTTTTT. Amino acids: CASSPQGAGELFF. The chain has TRBV3-1 (or the pseudogene TRBV3-2) and TRBJ2-2, with 8 bases aligning to TRBD1. J lost 6 bases, V lost 4 bases, and 1 base had no gene match. Germline lookup yields CDR1 LGHDT and CDR2 YNNKEL (reference sequence). The CDR3 runs 13 residues.

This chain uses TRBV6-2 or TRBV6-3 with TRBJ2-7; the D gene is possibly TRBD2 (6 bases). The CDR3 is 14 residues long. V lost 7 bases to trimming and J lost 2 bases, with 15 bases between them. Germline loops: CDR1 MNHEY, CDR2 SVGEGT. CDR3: CASTPRRRAYEQYF. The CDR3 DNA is TGTGCCAGCACCCCCCGGAGGAGGGCCTACGAGCAGTACTTC.

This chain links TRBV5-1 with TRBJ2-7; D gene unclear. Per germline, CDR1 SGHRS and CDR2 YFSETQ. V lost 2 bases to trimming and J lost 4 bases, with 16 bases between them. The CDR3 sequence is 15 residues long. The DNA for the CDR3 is TGCGCCAGCAGCTTAGGTCCTAGTTTGGGGTACGAGCAGTACTTC. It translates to CASSLGPSLGYEQYF.

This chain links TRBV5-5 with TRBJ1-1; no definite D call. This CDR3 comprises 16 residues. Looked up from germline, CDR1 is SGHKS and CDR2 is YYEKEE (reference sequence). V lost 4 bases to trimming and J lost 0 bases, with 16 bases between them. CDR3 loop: CASSRAGGSLNTEAFF. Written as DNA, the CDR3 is TGTGCCAGCAGCCGTGCAGGTGGGAGCTTGAACACTGAAGCTTTCTTT.

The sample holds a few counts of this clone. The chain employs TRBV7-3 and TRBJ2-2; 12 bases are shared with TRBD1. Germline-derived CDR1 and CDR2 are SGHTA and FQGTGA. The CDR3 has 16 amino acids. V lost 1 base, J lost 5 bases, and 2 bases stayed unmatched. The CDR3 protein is CASSLMGQGATGELFF. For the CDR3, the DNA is TGTGCCAGCAGCTTAATGGGACAGGGGGCAACCGGGGAGCTGTTTTTT.

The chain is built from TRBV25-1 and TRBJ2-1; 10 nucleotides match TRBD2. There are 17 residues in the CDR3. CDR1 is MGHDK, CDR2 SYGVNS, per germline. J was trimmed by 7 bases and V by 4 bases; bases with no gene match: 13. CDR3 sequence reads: CASSGRSGTSAGNEQFF. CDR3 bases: TGTGCCAGCAGTGGCCGGTCCGGGACTAGCGCGGGGAATGAGCAGTTCTTC.

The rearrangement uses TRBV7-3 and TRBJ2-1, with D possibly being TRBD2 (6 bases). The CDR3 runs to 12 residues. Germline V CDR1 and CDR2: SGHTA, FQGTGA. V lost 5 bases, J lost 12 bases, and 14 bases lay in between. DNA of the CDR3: TGTGCCAGCAGCCCCATGGGGCGGGGGCAGTTCTTC. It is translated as CASSPMGRGQFF.

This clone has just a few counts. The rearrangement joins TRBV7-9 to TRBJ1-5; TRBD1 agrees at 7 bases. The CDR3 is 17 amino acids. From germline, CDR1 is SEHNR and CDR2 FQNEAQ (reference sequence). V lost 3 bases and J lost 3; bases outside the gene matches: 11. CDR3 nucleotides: TGTGCCAGCAGCTTGGGGCAGGGGGGAACTTACAATCAGCCCCAGCATTTT. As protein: CASSLGQGGTYNQPQHF.

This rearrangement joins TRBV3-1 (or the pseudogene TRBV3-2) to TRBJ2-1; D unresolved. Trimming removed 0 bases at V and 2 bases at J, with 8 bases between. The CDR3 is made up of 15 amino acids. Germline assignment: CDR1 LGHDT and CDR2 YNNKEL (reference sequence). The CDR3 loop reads CASSQDGLAYNEQFF. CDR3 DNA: TGTGCCAGCAGCCAAGACGGGTTGGCCTACAATGAGCAGTTCTTC.

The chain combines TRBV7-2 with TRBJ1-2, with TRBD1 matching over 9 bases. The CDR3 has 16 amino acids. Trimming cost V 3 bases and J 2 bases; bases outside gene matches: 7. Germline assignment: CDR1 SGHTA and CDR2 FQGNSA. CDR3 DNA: TGTGCCAGCAGCTTCCTCCGACAGGGGGGAAACTATGGCTACACCTTC. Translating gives CASSFLRQGGNYGYTF.

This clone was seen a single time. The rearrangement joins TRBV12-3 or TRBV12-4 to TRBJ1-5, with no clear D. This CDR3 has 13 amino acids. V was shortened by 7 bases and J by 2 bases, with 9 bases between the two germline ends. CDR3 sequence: CASNYIGNQPQHF. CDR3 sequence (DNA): TGTGCCAGCAACTATATAGGCAATCAGCCCCAGCATTTT.

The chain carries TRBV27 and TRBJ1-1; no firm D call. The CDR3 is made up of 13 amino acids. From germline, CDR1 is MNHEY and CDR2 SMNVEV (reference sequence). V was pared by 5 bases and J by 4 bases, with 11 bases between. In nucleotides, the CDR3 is TGTGCCAGCAGTCCCGCCTTGAGCACTGAAGCTTTCTTT. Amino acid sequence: CASSPALSTEAFF.

DNA of the CDR3: TGTGCCAGCAGCCCCCAGGGGGGCAACACTGAAGCTTTCTTT. This sequence encodes CASSPQGGNTEAFF. This chain joins TRBV9 and TRBJ1-1, with 7 bases fitting TRBD1. Germline CDR1 SGDLS, CDR2 YYNGEE. The CDR3 sequence is 14 residues long. Germline trimming cut 4 bases from V and 2 bases from J; bases unmatched to any gene: 5.

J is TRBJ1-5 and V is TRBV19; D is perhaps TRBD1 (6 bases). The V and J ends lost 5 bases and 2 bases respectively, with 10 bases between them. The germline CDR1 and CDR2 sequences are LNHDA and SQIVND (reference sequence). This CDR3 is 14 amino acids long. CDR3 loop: CASSLWTGNQPQHF. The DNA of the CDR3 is TGTGCCAGTAGTCTTTGGACAGGCAATCAGCCCCAGCATTTT.

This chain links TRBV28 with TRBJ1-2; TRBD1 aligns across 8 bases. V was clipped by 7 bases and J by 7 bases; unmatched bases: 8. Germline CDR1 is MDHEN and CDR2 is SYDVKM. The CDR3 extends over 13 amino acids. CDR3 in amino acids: CASIRDRHFGYTF. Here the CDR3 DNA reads TGTGCCAGCATCCGGGACAGGCACTTTGGCTACACCTTC.

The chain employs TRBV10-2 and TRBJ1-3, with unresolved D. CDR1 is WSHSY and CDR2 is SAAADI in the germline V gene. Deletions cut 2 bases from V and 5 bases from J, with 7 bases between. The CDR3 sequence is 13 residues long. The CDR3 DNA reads TGCGCCAGCAGTGAGGGGTCCAGAAACACCATATATTTT. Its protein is CASSEGSRNTIYF.

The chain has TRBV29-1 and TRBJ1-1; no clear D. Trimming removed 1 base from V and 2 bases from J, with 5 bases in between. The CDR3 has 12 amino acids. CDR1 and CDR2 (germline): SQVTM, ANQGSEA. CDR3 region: CSVEGGNTEAFF. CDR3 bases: TGCAGCGTTGAAGGGGGAAACACTGAAGCTTTCTTT. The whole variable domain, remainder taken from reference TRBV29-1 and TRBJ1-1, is SAVISQKPSRDICQRGTSLTIQCQVDSQVTMMFWYRQQPGQSLTLIATANQGSEATYESGFVIDKFPISRPNLTFSTLTVSNMSPEDSSIYLCSVEGGNTEAFFGQGTRLTVV.

The CDR3 bases are TGTGCCAGCACAGGGCTGAGGGGGGCAAATCAGCCCCAGCATTTT. This codes for CASTGLRGANQPQHF. The chain employs TRBV2 and TRBJ1-5; D possibly corresponds to TRBD1 (6 bases). Trimming removed 7 bases from V and 4 bases from J, with 17 bases in between. This CDR3 contains 15 residues. Per germline, CDR1 SNHLY and CDR2 FYNNEI.

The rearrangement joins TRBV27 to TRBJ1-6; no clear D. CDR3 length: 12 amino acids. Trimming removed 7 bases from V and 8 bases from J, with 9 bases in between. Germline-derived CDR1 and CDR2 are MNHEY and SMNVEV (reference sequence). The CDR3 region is CASTSGYSPLHF. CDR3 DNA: TGTGCCAGCACCTCCGGTTATTCACCCCTCCACTTT.

This chain's CDR3 is CATVRSGANVLTF. CDR3 in DNA: TGTGCTACGGTGAGGAGTGGGGCCAACGTCCTGACTTTC. This sequence joins TRBV30 and TRBJ2-6; no clear D. The CDR3 runs to 13 residues. CDR1 is GTSNPN and CDR2 is SVGIG in the germline V gene (reference sequence).

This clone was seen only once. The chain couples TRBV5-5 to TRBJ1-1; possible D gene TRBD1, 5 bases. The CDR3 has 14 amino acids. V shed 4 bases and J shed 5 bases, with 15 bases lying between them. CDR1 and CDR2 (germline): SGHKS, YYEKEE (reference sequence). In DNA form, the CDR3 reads TGTGCCAGCAGCCTCGACGGGGCGGGTACTGAAGCTTTCTTT. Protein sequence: CASSLDGAGTEAFF. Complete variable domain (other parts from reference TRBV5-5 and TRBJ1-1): DAGVTQSPTHLIKTRGQQVTLRCSPISGHKSVSWYQQVLGQGPQFIFQYYEKEERGRGNFPDRFSARQFPNYSSELNVNALLLGDSALYLCASSLDGAGTEAFFGQGTRLTVV.

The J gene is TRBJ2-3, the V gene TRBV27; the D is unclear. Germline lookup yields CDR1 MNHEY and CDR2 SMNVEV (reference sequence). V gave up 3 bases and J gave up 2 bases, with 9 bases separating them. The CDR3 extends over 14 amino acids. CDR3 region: CASSLDGNTDTQYF. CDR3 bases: TGTGCCAGCAGTTTGGACGGAAACACAGATACGCAGTATTTT.